These 5 T cell receptor beta chains share one sample of origin, sequenced in a study of shared clonotypes between healthy human individuals. Assay used: immunoSEQ multiplex PCR; TCRdb lists only in-frame clones, some missing. The repertoire holds 1 million to 1.2 million clones, 70% to 80% seen once, with more than 0.85% in the top ten. Sequencing was carried out using memory CD4+ T cells from PBMCs. Subset specified: CD45RA-negative fraction. These receptors were taken from a man younger than 30 in good health. Some clones in this sample may be carry-over from other donors' samples.

This clone was observed a handful of times. The chain couples TRBV4-3 to TRBJ2-3; 8 nucleotides agree with TRBD2. Unmatched junction bases numbered 4, after V lost 1 base and J lost 4 bases. The CDR3 has 15 residues. Per germline, CDR1 LGHNA and CDR2 YSLEER. CDR3 in amino acids: CASSQAGGPADTQYF. The CDR3 DNA is TGCGCCAGCAGCCAAGCGGGAGGGCCGGCAGATACGCAGTATTTT.

This chain uses TRBV30 with TRBJ1-1; 7 nucleotides match TRBD1. The trim removed 5 bases at V and 10 bases at J, leaving 10 bases unmatched. There are 12 residues in the CDR3. Per germline, CDR1 GTSNPN and CDR2 SVGIG (reference sequence). The CDR3 protein is CAWGTGDGSAFF. The CDR3 nucleotides are TGTGCCTGGGGTACAGGGGATGGTTCAGCTTTCTTT.

The rearrangement joins TRBV5-1 to TRBJ2-3, with D unresolved. From germline, CDR1 is SGHRS and CDR2 YFSETQ. V lost 2 bases, J lost 0 bases, and 7 bases lay in between. The CDR3 is 14 residues long. CDR3 in DNA: TGCGCCAGCAGCTTAATCGGGAGCACAGATACGCAGTATTTT. Amino acids: CASSLIGSTDTQYF.

This clone was detected once. CDR3 loop: CASSLTDPTNYGYTF. The CDR3 nucleotides are TGCGCCAGCAGCCTGACCGATCCTACTAACTATGGCTACACCTTC. The rearrangement links TRBV4-1 to TRBJ1-2; D is unclear. Germline assignment: CDR1 MGHRA and CDR2 YSYEKL. Between the trimmed V and J ends, which lost 4 bases and 0 bases, there was a span of 12 bases. The CDR3 length is 15 residues.

This clone was counted a few times. As DNA, the CDR3 is TGCAGCGTTGAGAACAGGTGGAACACTGAAGCTTTCTTT. Translation: CSVENRWNTEAFF. The gene calls are TRBV29-1 and TRBJ1-1, with D perhaps TRBD1 (5 bases). The CDR3 contains 13 residues. From germline, CDR1 is SQVTM and CDR2 ANQGSEA. Trimming stripped 3 bases from V and 1 base from J, with 9 bases between.